The 4 T cell receptor beta chains in this list originate from one sample, sequenced in a study of T cell responses to AZD1222 COVID-19 vaccine. Clones were sequenced by immunoSEQ multiplex PCR, and TCRdb holds only the in-frame ones, with some missing. The sample carries approximately 120,000 clones, 87% recorded once. Sample: peripheral blood, taken on day 0 of AZD1222 vaccination. The receptors come from an adult in good health.

The chain couples TRBV7-9 to TRBJ1-4, with D maybe TRBD1 (5 bases). Germline-derived CDR1 and CDR2 are SEHNR and FQNEAQ (reference sequence). The CDR3 has 15 residues. V was cut by 5 bases and J by 10 bases, with 20 bases left in between. The CDR3 here is CASSERGQTGAKLFF. The CDR3 nucleotides read TGTGCCAGCAGCGAAAGAGGCCAGACCGGGGCAAAACTGTTTTTT.

J is TRBJ2-7 and V is TRBV19; D might be TRBD1 (6 bases). The V end lost 4 bases, the J end lost 4 bases, and 17 bases lay between the germline ends. CDR1 and CDR2 from the germline V gene are LNHDA and SQIVND (reference sequence). The CDR3 spans 15 residues. CDR3 coding DNA: TGTGCCAGTAGTACTGGCCGAGGGGGTGGATACGAGCAGTACTTC. This gives the protein CASSTGRGGGYEQYF.

This clone was observed a single time. The chain recombines TRBV4-1 with TRBJ2-7, with D perhaps matching TRBD2 (5 bases). Germline V CDR1 and CDR2: MGHRA, YSYEKL. This CDR3 is built from 14 residues. Trimming removed 5 bases at V and 4 bases at J, with 15 bases between. The CDR3 loop is CASSLLPGRYEQYF. CDR3 sequence (DNA): TGCGCCAGCAGCTTGTTGCCGGGGAGATACGAGCAGTACTTC.

The chain combines TRBV4-3 with TRBJ1-6, with D perhaps matching TRBD1 (6 bases). Germline CDR1 is LGHNA and CDR2 is YSLEER. There are 16 residues in the CDR3. V was clipped by 4 bases and J by 7 bases, with 17 bases between them. Here the CDR3 reads CASSPHGRGENSPLHF. CDR3 in DNA: TGCGCCAGCAGCCCCCATGGCAGGGGAGAGAATTCACCCCTCCACTTT.